Listed below are T cell receptor beta chains from one sample, sequenced in a study of blood T cell repertoires in COVID-19. Sequenced by immunoSEQ multiplex PCR; TCRdb stores in-frame clones only, minus some. The repertoire holds tens of thousands of clones, with approximately 90% as singletons. Sequenced: peripheral blood. The receptors originated from a man aged 50-60 years with acute or convalescent COVID-19. Each CDR3 is given with its conserved first and last residue. A D gene is named only where the DNA matches it firmly. Where a row states a size, it is once, few, many or the class of an expanded clone; other rows omit it.

clone size: NA; CDR3 length: 17; D gene: TRBD2; V gene: TRBV24-1; J gene: TRBJ2-1; CDR3 protein: CATSDRLAGGTYNEQFF; CDR3 DNA: TGTGCCACCAGTGATCGGCTAGCGGGGGGAACCTACAATGAGCAGTTCTTC
clone size: NA; CDR3 length: 14; D gene: TRBD1; V gene: TRBV10-3; J gene: TRBJ2-7; CDR3 protein: CAISESGQVGEQYF; CDR3 DNA: TGTGCCATCAGTGAGTCGGGACAGGTGGGCGAGCAGTACTTC
clone size: NA; CDR3 length: 16; D gene: TRBD1; V gene: TRBV11-3; J gene: TRBJ2-2; CDR3 protein: CASSSGQGANTGELFF; CDR3 DNA: TGTGCCAGCAGCTCCGGACAGGGGGCAAACACCGGGGAGCTGTTTTTT
clone size: NA; CDR3 length: 13; D gene: NA; V gene: TRBV7-3; J gene: TRBJ1-1; CDR3 protein: CASSHGVNTEAFF; CDR3 DNA: TGTGCCAGCAGCCACGGGGTGAACACTGAAGCTTTCTTT
clone size: NA; CDR3 length: 13; D gene: TRBD2; V gene: TRBV15; J gene: TRBJ2-2; CDR3 protein: CATSRTSVGELFF; CDR3 DNA: TGTGCCACCAGCAGAACTAGCGTCGGGGAGCTGTTTTTT
clone size: NA; CDR3 length: 14; D gene: NA; V gene: TRBV7-8; J gene: TRBJ1-2; CDR3 protein: CASSLRTDRSGYTF; CDR3 DNA: TGTGCCAGCAGCTTACGTACAGATCGGTCTGGCTACACCTTC
clone size: NA; CDR3 length: 13; D gene: NA; V gene: TRBV12-3/TRBV12-4; J gene: TRBJ1-2; CDR3 protein: CASSLDSSYGYTF; CDR3 DNA: TGTGCCAGCAGTTTAGACAGCTCCTATGGCTACACCTTC
clone size: NA; CDR3 length: 12; D gene: NA; V gene: TRBV19; J gene: TRBJ1-2; CDR3 protein: CASSVDRRGYTF; CDR3 DNA: TGTGCCAGTAGTGTGGACAGACGGGGCTACACCTTC
clone size: few; CDR3 length: 15; D gene: TRBD2; V gene: TRBV11-2; J gene: TRBJ2-3; CDR3 protein: CASSFVGGEGDTQYF; CDR3 DNA: TGTGCCAGCAGCTTCGTTGGGGGGGAAGGAGATACGCAGTATTTT
clone size: NA; CDR3 length: 16; D gene: TRBD1; V gene: TRBV18; J gene: TRBJ1-1; CDR3 protein: CASSPGTGGVNAEAFF; CDR3 DNA: TGTGCCAGCTCACCCGGGACAGGGGGCGTTAATGCTGAAGCTTTCTTT
clone size: NA; CDR3 length: 14; D gene: TRBD1; V gene: TRBV7-9; J gene: TRBJ1-1; CDR3 protein: CASSLGTGVSEAFF; CDR3 DNA: TGTGCCAGCAGCTTAGGGACAGGGGTCTCTGAAGCTTTCTTT
clone size: NA; CDR3 length: 16; D gene: TRBD1; V gene: TRBV10-3; J gene: TRBJ2-3; CDR3 protein: CAISAGTGPSTDTQYF; CDR3 DNA: TGTGCCATCAGTGCAGGGACAGGCCCTAGCACAGATACGCAGTATTTT
clone size: NA; CDR3 length: 16; D gene: NA; V gene: TRBV5-5; J gene: TRBJ2-5; CDR3 protein: CASNRERETSQETQYF; CDR3 DNA: TGTGCCAGCAACCGGGAACGGGAAACATCCCAAGAGACCCAGTACTTC
clone size: NA; CDR3 length: 15; D gene: TRBD2; V gene: TRBV19; J gene: TRBJ2-1; CDR3 protein: CASSIRRGGIDEQFF; CDR3 DNA: TGTGCCAGTAGTATACGGCGGGGGGGCATCGATGAGCAGTTCTTC